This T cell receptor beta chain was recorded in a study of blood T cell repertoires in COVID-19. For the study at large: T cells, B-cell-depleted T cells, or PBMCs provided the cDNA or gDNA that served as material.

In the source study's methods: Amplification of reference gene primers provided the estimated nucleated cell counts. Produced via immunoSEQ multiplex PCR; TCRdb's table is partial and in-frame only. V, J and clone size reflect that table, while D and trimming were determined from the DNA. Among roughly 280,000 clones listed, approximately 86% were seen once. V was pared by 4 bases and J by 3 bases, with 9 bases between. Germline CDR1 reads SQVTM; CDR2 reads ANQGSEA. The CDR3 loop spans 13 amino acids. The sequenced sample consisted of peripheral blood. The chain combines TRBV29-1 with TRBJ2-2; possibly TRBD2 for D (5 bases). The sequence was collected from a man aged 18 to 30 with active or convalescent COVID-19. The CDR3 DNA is TGCAGCGTTGTAGGACTCTACACCGGGGAGCTGTTTTTT. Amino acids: CSVVGLYTGELFF.